Below, one T cell receptor (beta chain) is given with its context. Its matching antigen is unknown. This specimen belongs to a study of T cell responses to AZD1222 COVID-19 vaccine. Study observations and caveats: Epitopes outside B.1.351 and B.1.1.7 mutated regions reportedly drew nearly half of spike TCRs. Repertoires were obtained solely post-peak T cell response. It was only 6 or 7 AZD1222 recipients who were seropositive at baseline. Females made up more of the donors, who were largely white British, and clonal diversity may have come out too low.

V lost 5 bases, J lost 7 bases, and 9 bases lay in between. Germline V CDR1 and CDR2: SGHTA, FQGNSA. This CDR3 is built from 13 residues. Method: immunoSEQ multiplex PCR; TCRdb's copy keeps in-frame clones and lacks some. The sample holds 160,000 or so clones; 90% to 95% are singletons and the top ten take approximately 1.4%. The TCR comes from an adult who received the AZD1222 COVID-19 vaccine. This sequence joins TRBV7-2 and TRBJ1-6; D not resolved. The source was peripheral blood, collected 28 days after the second AZD1222 dose. This chain's CDR3 is CASSVAGNSPLHF. DNA of the CDR3: TGTGCCAGCAGCGTCGCGGGGAATTCACCCCTCCACTTT. The full variable domain, completed using reference TRBV7-2 and TRBJ1-6, is GAGVSQSPSNKVTEKGKDVELRCDPISGHTALYWYRQSLGQGLEFLIYFQGNSAPDKSGLPSDRFSAERTGGSVSTLTIQRTQQEDSAVYLCASSVAGNSPLHFGNGTRLTVT.